The 32 T cell receptor beta chains below come from one sample, sequenced in a study of T-cell reconstitution after alpha-beta-depleted transplantation in children. Library preparation (for TCRbeta) was performed with unique molecular identifiers. TCRdb passed the PCR reads through MiXCR, listing each CDR3 protein once. The sample includes under 450,000 distinct CDR3 sequences, 13% of them seen just once. The sequencing used PBMCs, collected from the stem cell graft. The receptors stem from a human donor who donated a stem cell graft to a child with Fanconi anemia.

This clonotype was seen a few times. CDR3 protein: CASSLAGGRLETQYF. In DNA form, the CDR3 reads TGTGCCAGCAGCCTAGCGGGGGGGCGTTTAGAGACCCAGTACTTC. V gene TRBV7-3 combines with J gene TRBJ2-5, with 12 bases that match TRBD2. The CDR3 loop spans 15 amino acids. CDR1 is SGHTA, CDR2 FQGTGA, per germline. V was pared by 5 bases and J by 4 bases, with 5 bases of the junction left unmatched.

V is TRBV9 and J is TRBJ2-5; 10 bases line up with TRBD2. Germline CDR1 is SGDLS and CDR2 is YYNGEE. The junction had 11 bases not matched to a gene; V was cut back by 0 bases and J by 3 bases. This CDR3 is built from 18 residues. The CDR3 nucleotides read TGTGCCAGCAGCGTAGGCCGTTCTAGCGGGGGAGTTGAAGAGACCCAGTACTTC. Protein sequence: CASSVGRSSGGVEETQYF.

The chain has TRBV9 and TRBJ2-1; 10 bases line up with TRBD2. V was pared by 3 bases and J by 5 bases, with 11 bases of the junction left unmatched. This CDR3 spans 17 amino acids. Germline CDR1 and CDR2: SGDLS and YYNGEE. The CDR3 region has the DNA TGTGCCAGCAGCGCCCGCAGAAGCGGGGGGGCCCACAATGAGCAGTTCTTC. It encodes CASSARRSGGAHNEQFF.

There are a few counts of this clonotype. This chain joins TRBV7-2 and TRBJ2-1; 8 positions match TRBD2. The germline V gene encodes CDR1 SGHTA and CDR2 FQGNSA. This CDR3 has 15 residues. With V trimmed by 2 bases and J by 9 bases, 9 bases remained unmatched. The CDR3 coding sequence is TGTGCCAGCAGCTTAAGTCCCGGGGGGGGACGTGAGCAGTTCTTC. As protein: CASSLSPGGGREQFF.

The chain links TRBV7-9 to TRBJ2-1; 12 bases map to TRBD2. The CDR3 extends over 14 amino acids. The germline V gene encodes CDR1 SEHNR and CDR2 FQNEAQ (reference sequence). With V trimmed by 5 bases and J by 7 bases, 3 bases remained unmatched. CDR3 nucleotides: TGTGCCAGCAGCCGGACTAGCGGGGAGAATGAGCAGTTCTTC. Amino acids: CASSRTSGENEQFF.

CDR3 coding DNA: TGCGCCAGCATCGCCACAGGGACCACCGGGGAGCTGTTTTTT. This sequence encodes CASIATGTTGELFF. The gene calls are TRBV5-1 and TRBJ2-2; tentatively, D is TRBD1 (6 bases). Trimming stripped 6 bases from V and 4 bases from J, with 13 bases between. CDR1 SGHRS and CDR2 YFSETQ come from the germline V gene. This CDR3 has 14 amino acids.

This clonotype was observed a few times. A read error may account for a junction end that differs from germline. The chain joins TRBV12-3 or TRBV12-4 to TRBJ2-5; possibly TRBD1 for D (6 bases). The CDR3 runs to 16 residues. DNA for the CDR3: TGTGCCAGCAGTTCCCCCCCGGGACACCTCCAAGGGACCCAGTACTTC. Its protein product is CASSSPPGHLQGTQYF.

In its sample, this clonotype was seen many times. The chain has TRBV20-1 and TRBJ1-3; TRBD1 agrees at 7 bases. Germline CDR1 DFQATT, CDR2 SNEGSKA (reference sequence). The CDR3 runs 13 residues. V lost 5 bases to trimming and J lost 2 bases; unmatched junction nucleotides: 3. CDR3: CSAEDRAGNTIYF. For the CDR3, the DNA is TGCAGTGCTGAAGACAGGGCTGGAAACACCATATATTTT.

This clonotype appeared a few times. The rearrangement links TRBV12-3 or TRBV12-4 to TRBJ2-2; 8 bases fit TRBD2. Unmatched junction bases numbered 15, after V lost 5 bases and J lost 7 bases. This CDR3 has 17 amino acids. The CDR3 spells CASSRGGTLLLGGELFF. CDR3 coding DNA: TGTGCCAGCAGTCGGGGGGGGACCCTTTTATTAGGCGGGGAGCTGTTTTTT.

The chain joins TRBV27 to TRBJ2-5, with D unclear. The CDR3 totals 14 residues. Trimming removed 6 bases at V and 5 bases at J, with 16 bases between. CDR1 is MNHEY, CDR2 SMNVEV, per germline (reference sequence). The CDR3 reads CASRPTGRRETQYF. The CDR3 DNA reads as TGTGCCAGCAGACCGACCGGTCGGCGGGAGACCCAGTACTTC.

The CDR3 bases are TGCAGTGCTATCGTGGTAGCGGGTTACACAGATACGCAGTATTTT. Encoded protein: CSAIVVAGYTDTQYF. V and J are TRBV20-1 and TRBJ2-3; 7 bases align to TRBD2. Germline CDR1 DFQATT, CDR2 SNEGSKA (reference sequence). Trimming removed 4 bases from V and 2 bases from J; junction bases left unmatched: 9. The CDR3 runs to 15 residues.

V is TRBV29-1 and J is TRBJ2-1; D remains ambiguous. The CDR3 totals 12 residues. Germline lookup yields CDR1 SQVTM and CDR2 ANQGSEA. Trimming pared 3 bases from V and 6 bases from J, leaving 9 bases between. The CDR3 region is CSVDGQINEQFF. The CDR3 DNA reads TGCAGCGTTGATGGGCAGATCAATGAGCAGTTCTTC.

This clonotype was detected a few times. The chain couples TRBV18 to TRBJ1-1; 8 nucleotides align to TRBD1. With V trimmed by 1 base and J by 3 bases, 13 bases remained unmatched. The CDR3 runs to 18 residues. Germline-derived CDR1 and CDR2 are KGHSH and LQKENI. The CDR3 loop reads CASSPRQITGGRYTEAFF. DNA for the CDR3: TGTGCCAGCTCACCACGTCAGATCACAGGGGGTCGGTACACTGAAGCTTTCTTT.

This clonotype was picked up a small number of times. The gene calls are TRBV5-1 and TRBJ2-2; TRBD1 agrees at 9 bases. Trimming took 4 bases from V and 3 from J; bases not matched to a gene: 4. Looked up from germline, CDR1 is SGHRS and CDR2 is YFSETQ. The CDR3 contains 15 residues. CDR3 loop: CASSPQGADTGELFF. In nucleotides, the CDR3 is TGCGCCAGCAGCCCACAGGGGGCCGACACCGGGGAGCTGTTTTTT. Looking up the rest from reference TRBV5-1 and TRBJ2-2 gives the full variable domain: KAGVTQTPRYLIKTRGQQVTLSCSPISGHRSVSWYQQTPGQGLQFLFEYFSETQRNKGNFPGRFSGRQFSNSRSEMNVSTLELGDSALYLCASSPQGADTGELFFGEGSRLTVL.

This clonotype has more than one count but fewer than ten. The rearrangement joins TRBV30 to TRBJ2-2, with a tentative D call TRBD1 (5 bases). Germline-derived CDR1 and CDR2 are GTSNPN and SVGIG (reference sequence). V gave up 4 bases and J gave up 6 bases, with 15 bases separating them. CDR3 length: 14 residues. CDR3: CAWTPGIGAGELFF. As DNA, the CDR3 is TGTGCCTGGACCCCAGGGATTGGGGCCGGGGAGCTGTTTTTT.

This clonotype has a single count. Being one base from a much bigger clone, this may be a read error. The chain combines TRBV2 with TRBJ2-5; 8 bases fit TRBD1. The CDR3 covers 16 residues. CDR1 is SNHLY, CDR2 FYNNEI, per germline. The DNA of the CDR3 is TGTACCAGCAGCCTCGGCGCCTCGGACAGGGATGAGACCCAGTACTTC. This translates into CTSSLGASDRDETQYF.

This clonotype has more than one count but fewer than ten. The rearrangement links TRBV27 to TRBJ2-7; D gene unclear. The CDR3 has 14 amino acids. Germline-derived CDR1 and CDR2 are MNHEY and SMNVEV (reference sequence). The germline V and J ends were trimmed by 2 bases and 0 bases, with 8 bases remaining between them. The CDR3 protein is CASSLDWDSYEQYF. CDR3 nucleotides: TGTGCCAGCAGTTTAGATTGGGACTCCTACGAGCAGTACTTC.

The table lists this clonotype with a few counts. CDR3 protein: CASRYTHLGQETQYF. The DNA of the CDR3 is TGTGCCAGCAGATACACCCATTTAGGACAAGAGACCCAGTACTTC. The chain links TRBV2 to TRBJ2-5; D unresolved. Trimming removed 6 bases at V and 2 bases at J, with 16 bases between. Germline CDR1 reads SNHLY; CDR2 reads FYNNEI. The CDR3 is 15 residues long.

The genes are TRBV3-1 and TRBJ1-4; weak D call: TRBD1 (5 bases). V was shortened by 4 bases and J by 6 bases, with 9 bases between the two germline ends. The CDR3 runs to 13 residues. CDR1 is LGHDT and CDR2 is YNNKEL in the germline V gene (reference sequence). The CDR3 here is CASSLTADEKLFF. Here the CDR3 DNA reads TGTGCCAGCAGCCTGACAGCCGATGAAAAACTGTTTTTT.

This clonotype was detected a few times. The chain couples TRBV6-1 to TRBJ1-4, with 11 positions matching TRBD1. The CDR3 runs 16 residues. The V gene end was trimmed by 11 bases and the J gene end by 0 bases; junction bases not matched to a gene: 8. CDR1 is MNHNS and CDR2 is SASEGT in the germline V gene. The CDR3 bases are TGTGCCGGCCGAACGGGACAGGGGGCAACTAATGAAAAACTGTTTTTT. Its protein is CAGRTGQGATNEKLFF.

The rearrangement joins TRBV5-1 to TRBJ2-1, with 8 bases identical to TRBD1. Trimming cost V 3 bases and J 8 bases; bases outside gene matches: 10. CDR1 and CDR2 (germline): SGHRS, YFSETQ. The CDR3 has 15 amino acids. For the CDR3, the DNA is TGCGCCAGCAGCTCGGCCGGGACAGGTAACGATGAGCAGTTCTTC. Translation gives CASSSAGTGNDEQFF.

This clonotype appeared a few times. V usage is TRBV5-1 and J usage is TRBJ1-2, with D perhaps matching TRBD1 (5 bases). This CDR3 comprises 15 residues. The V end lost 1 base, the J end lost 2 bases, and 12 bases lay between the germline ends. CDR1 and CDR2 (germline): SGHRS, YFSETQ. The CDR3 DNA is TGCGCCAGCAGCTTGTGGGGGGAGTTCAACTATGGCTACACCTTC. Translated: CASSLWGEFNYGYTF.

The chain combines TRBV6-2 or TRBV6-3 with TRBJ2-5; D is perhaps TRBD2 (5 bases). The CDR3 spans 13 residues. The germline V gene encodes CDR1 MNHEY and CDR2 SVGEGT. Trimming shortened V by 6 bases and J by 2 bases, and 10 bases separated the two germline ends. The CDR3 region has the DNA TGTGCCAGCAGGGACTGGCGGCAAGAGACCCAGTACTTC. This codes for CASRDWRQETQYF.

This clonotype was counted at least ten times. CDR3 region: CASSFGGRYSNQPQHF. CDR3 DNA: TGTGCCAGCAGTTTTGGGGGGCGGTATAGCAATCAGCCCCAGCATTTT. The V call is TRBV12-3 or TRBV12-4, the J call TRBJ1-5, with D perhaps TRBD1 (6 bases). This CDR3 region has 16 residues. Trimming stripped 3 bases from V and 0 bases from J, with 12 bases between.

This clonotype was counted a few times. The chain combines TRBV3-1 with TRBJ1-1; 7 positions agree with TRBD1. With 0 bases clipped from V and 7 bases from J, the junction kept 2 bases outside the gene matches. The CDR3 sequence is 13 residues long. CDR1 LGHDT and CDR2 YNNKEL come from the germline V gene (reference sequence). CDR3 region: CASSQEGQSEAFF. The CDR3, as DNA: TGTGCCAGCAGCCAAGAGGGACAGAGTGAAGCTTTCTTT.

This clonotype was counted between two and nine times. This chain uses TRBV5-1 with TRBJ2-1, with TRBD2 matching over 11 bases. Germline V gene data show CDR1 as SGHRS and CDR2 as YFSETQ. This CDR3 spans 15 amino acids. V lost 7 bases, J lost 5 bases, and 8 bases stayed unmatched. The CDR3 here is CASRPVAGGDNEQFF. CDR3 nucleotide sequence: TGCGCCAGCCGACCAGTAGCGGGGGGGGACAATGAGCAGTTCTTC.

This clonotype has more than one count but fewer than ten. V usage is TRBV29-1 and J usage is TRBJ2-1, with D perhaps TRBD1 (6 bases). Per germline, CDR1 SQVTM and CDR2 ANQGSEA. The CDR3 consists of 13 residues. Trimming shortened V by 2 bases and J by 8 bases, and 13 bases separated the two germline ends. CDR3 nucleotide sequence: TGCAGCGTTGAATGGCAGGGGTGGGATGAGCAGTTCTTC. Amino acid sequence: CSVEWQGWDEQFF.

The rearrangement joins TRBV20-1 to TRBJ2-7; D gene unclear. Trimming removed 3 bases at V and 2 bases at J, with 26 bases between. Germline values: CDR1 DFQATT, CDR2 SNEGSKA (reference sequence). This CDR3 is 18 amino acids long. The CDR3 region is CSASGVGSVVSSTYEQYF. The DNA of the CDR3 is TGCAGTGCTAGTGGGGTAGGCTCCGTGGTCTCTTCTACCTACGAGCAGTACTTC.

The chain's CDR3 is CASSREDSAGGYTF. The CDR3, as DNA: TGCGCCAGCAGCCGGGAGGACTCGGCGGGTGGCTACACCTTC. The chain carries TRBV4-3 and TRBJ1-2; D uncertain. Trimming shortened V by 4 bases and J by 7 bases, and 16 bases separated the two germline ends. Looked up from germline, CDR1 is LGHNA and CDR2 is YSLEER. The CDR3 totals 14 residues.

The chain links TRBV12-3 or TRBV12-4 to TRBJ2-1; D is uncertain. Deletions cut 1 base from V and 12 bases from J, with 10 bases between. This CDR3 has 12 amino acids. CDR3 DNA: TGTGCCAGCAGTTTAGGATACACTGGGCAGTTCTTC. Protein product: CASSLGYTGQFF.

CDR3: CASSEYEGSIQYF. The CDR3 DNA is TGTGCCAGCAGTGAATATGAGGGGTCCATTCAGTACTTC. J is TRBJ2-4 and V is TRBV25-1, with D possibly called TRBD1 or TRBD2 (5 bases each). This CDR3 is built from 13 residues. V was clipped by 0 bases and J by 9 bases, with 9 bases between them. CDR1 and CDR2 (germline): MGHDK, SYGVNS.

In its sample, this clonotype was seen a few times. The chain employs TRBV27 and TRBJ1-5; D may be TRBD1 (5 bases). CDR1 is MNHEY, CDR2 SMNVEV, per germline (reference sequence). V was cut by 3 bases and J by 6 bases, with 15 bases left in between. The CDR3 is 15 residues long. The CDR3 DNA reads TGTGCCAGCAGTTTCCCCGGCCCGGGGCTTCAGCCCCAGCATTTT. Translated, it gives CASSFPGPGLQPQHF.